This T cell receptor (beta chain) emerged from a study of T-cell memory formation after mild COVID-19. Looking at the study overall: Clusters were largely donor specific. General study results and limits: Of the contracting clones, CD4+ ones lay mainly in CM and EM, and CD8+ ones in EMRA. That cross-reactive memory joined was suggested by some responding clones appearing in pre-infection memory.

TCRdb fed the 5' RACE reads into MiXCR, producing one record per CDR3 protein. Of about 560,000 distinct CDR3 sequences detected, roughly 17% appear once; the ten largest clones hold around 8.1%. This clonotype turned up a few times. Its antigen is as yet unknown. Germline V gene sequence: CDR1 SGDLS, CDR2 YYNGEE. This CDR3 comprises 15 residues. V lost 3 bases and J 3 bases, leaving 13 bases between the germline ends. This chain joins TRBV9 and TRBJ2-1, with D possibly being TRBD1 or TRBD2 (5 bases each). This TCR derives from an adult woman who had mild COVID-19 (a few samples of this study predate the infection). Cell type and time point are not known. Sample: PBMCs or a T cell subset sorted from them (not recorded which). The chain's CDR3 is CASSGWGSGYNEQFF. CDR3 sequence (DNA): TGTGCCAGCAGCGGGTGGGGGTCCGGCTACAATGAGCAGTTCTTC. The complete variable domain, with remaining parts taken from reference TRBV9 and TRBJ2-1, reads DSGVTQTPKHLITATGQRVTLRCSPRSGDLSVYWYQQSLDQGLQFLIQYYNGEERAKGNILERFSAQQFPDLHSELNLSSLELGDSALYFCASSGWGSGYNEQFFGPGTRLTVL.